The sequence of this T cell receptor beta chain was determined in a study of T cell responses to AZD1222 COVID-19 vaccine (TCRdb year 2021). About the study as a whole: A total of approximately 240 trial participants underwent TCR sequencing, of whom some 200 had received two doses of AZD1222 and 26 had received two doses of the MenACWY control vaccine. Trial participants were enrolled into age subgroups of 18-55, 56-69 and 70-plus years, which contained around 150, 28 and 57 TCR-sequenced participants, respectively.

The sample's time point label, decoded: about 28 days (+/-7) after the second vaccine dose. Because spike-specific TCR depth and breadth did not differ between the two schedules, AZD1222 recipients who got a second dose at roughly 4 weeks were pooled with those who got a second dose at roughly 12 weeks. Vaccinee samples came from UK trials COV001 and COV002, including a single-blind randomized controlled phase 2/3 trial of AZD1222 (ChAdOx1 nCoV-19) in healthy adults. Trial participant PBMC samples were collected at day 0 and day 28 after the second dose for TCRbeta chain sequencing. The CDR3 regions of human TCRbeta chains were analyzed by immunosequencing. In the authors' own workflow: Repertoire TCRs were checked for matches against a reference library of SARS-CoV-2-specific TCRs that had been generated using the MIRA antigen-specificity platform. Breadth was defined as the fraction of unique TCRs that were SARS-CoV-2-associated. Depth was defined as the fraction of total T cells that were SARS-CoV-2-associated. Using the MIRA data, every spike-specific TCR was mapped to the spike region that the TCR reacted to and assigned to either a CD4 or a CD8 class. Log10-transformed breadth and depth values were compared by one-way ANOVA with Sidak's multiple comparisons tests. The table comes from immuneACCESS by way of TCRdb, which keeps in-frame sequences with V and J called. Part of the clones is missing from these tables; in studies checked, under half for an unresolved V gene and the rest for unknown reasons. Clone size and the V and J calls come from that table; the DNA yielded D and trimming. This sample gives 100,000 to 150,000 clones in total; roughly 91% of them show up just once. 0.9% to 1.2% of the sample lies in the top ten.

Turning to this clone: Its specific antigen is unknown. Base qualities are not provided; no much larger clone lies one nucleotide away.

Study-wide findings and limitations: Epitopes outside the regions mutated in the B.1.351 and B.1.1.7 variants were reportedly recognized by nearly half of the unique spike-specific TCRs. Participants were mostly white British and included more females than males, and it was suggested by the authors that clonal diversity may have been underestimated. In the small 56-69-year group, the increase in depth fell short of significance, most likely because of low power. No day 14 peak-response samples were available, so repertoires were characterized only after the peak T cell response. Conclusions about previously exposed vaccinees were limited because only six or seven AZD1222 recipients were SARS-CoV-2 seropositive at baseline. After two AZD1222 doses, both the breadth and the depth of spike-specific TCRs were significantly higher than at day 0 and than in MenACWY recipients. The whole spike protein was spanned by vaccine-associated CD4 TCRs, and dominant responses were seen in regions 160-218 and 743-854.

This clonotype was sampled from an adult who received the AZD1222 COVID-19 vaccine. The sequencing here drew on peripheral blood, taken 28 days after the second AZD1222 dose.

The CDR3 has the sequence CASSQDRNTGELFF. The DNA sequence reads TGCGCCAGCAGCCAAGATAGGAACACCGGGGAGCTGTTTTTT. In this chain, TRBV4-1 is recombined with TRBJ2-2; the D gene assignment is ambiguous. Including the terminal cysteine and phenylalanine, the CDR3 comprises 14 residues. Of all the DNA, just the CDR3 is kept, 42 bases in frame from base 1. Looking up the germline V gene yields CDR1 MGHRA and CDR2 YSYEKL. V loses 0 bases of germline sequence and J loses 1 base, and the interval between the two ends is 3 bases.